A selection of T cell receptor beta chains follows, all from one sample in a study of shared clonotypes between healthy human individuals. The table came from immunoSEQ multiplex PCR; TCRdb's copy has only in-frame clones and leaves some out. Here the sample spans about 1.1 million clones, about 84% being singletons. Sequencing input: memory CD4+ T cells from PBMCs. Every receptor here comes from a man aged 18 to 29 in good health. Some clones in this sample may be carry-over from other donors' samples. Both conserved end residues are part of each CDR3. D genes are given only for firm matches. Clone size is given for some rows only: seen once, a few or many times, or a class if the clone is expanded.

D	size	V	J	DNA	CDR3
.	few	TRBV7-6	TRBJ2-2	TGTGCCAGCAGTTTGATAAACCGGGGCACCGGGGAGCTGTTTTTT	CASSLINRGTGELFF
.	.	TRBV4-1	TRBJ2-7	TGCGCCAGCAGCCAAGAAGGCGGGATCCCTTCCTACGAGCAGTACTTC	CASSQEGGIPSYEQYF
TRBD2	.	TRBV6-1	TRBJ2-1	TGTGCCAGCAGTGGCCCTCGGCAGCGGGATTTCAATGAGCAGTTCTTC	CASSGPRQRDFNEQFF
TRBD1	once	TRBV2	TRBJ2-7	TGTGCCAGCAGTGAGGGGACAGGGGGCGGCGAGCAGTACTTC	CASSEGTGGGEQYF
.	.	TRBV25-1	TRBJ1-2	TGTGCCAGCAGTGATTCACGGGGGTACTATGGCTACACCTTC	CASSDSRGYYGYTF
.	.	TRBV4-2	TRBJ1-2	TGTGCCAGCAGCCGCCTCCAGGGCGGCGATGGCTACACCTTC	CASSRLQGGDGYTF
TRBD2	.	TRBV7-9	TRBJ2-3	TGTGCCAGCAGCCCGGGGCTAGCGGGCGGACCCTCAGATACGCAGTATTTT	CASSPGLAGGPSDTQYF
.	.	TRBV10-3	TRBJ1-1	TGTGCCATCAGTGAGTCAAAGGGCACTGAAGCTTTCTTT	CAISESKGTEAFF
.	few	TRBV9	TRBJ1-3	TGTGCCAGCAGTGGGGGCCCAAGTTTTTCTGGAAACACCATATATTTT	CASSGGPSFSGNTIYF
.	once	TRBV21-1	TRBJ2-1	TGTGCCAGCAGCAATCCGCACGGGAGCGGGAGATCGAATGAGCAGTTCTTC	CASSNPHGSGRSNEQFF
TRBD1	.	TRBV5-8	TRBJ1-4	TGTGCCAGCAGCAACCGGGACAGGGGGAAAAAACTGTTTTTT	CASSNRDRGKKLFF
TRBD1	.	TRBV9	TRBJ1-1	TGTGCCAGCAGCGTAGCCCCCAACGACAGGGGGGATGCTTTCTTT	CASSVAPNDRGDAFF
.	few	TRBV4-1	TRBJ1-1	TGCGCCAGCAGCCAAGATATACGGCAGCCTGAAGCTTTCTTT	CASSQDIRQPEAFF
.	.	TRBV6-1	TRBJ1-2	TGTGCCAGCAGTGATAGGGCAGCTAACTATGGCTACACCTTC	CASSDRAANYGYTF
.	.	TRBV9	TRBJ2-3	TGTGCCAGCAGCGCCCGCACAGATACGCAGTATTTT	CASSARTDTQYF
TRBD1	.	TRBV2	TRBJ1-5	TGTGCCAGTGGACAGGCCCATCAGCCCCAGCATTTT	CASGQAHQPQHF
TRBD1	.	TRBV19	TRBJ2-5	TGTGCCAGTAGTATATGGACAGGGAGTATGGAGACCCAGTACTTC	CASSIWTGSMETQYF
TRBD2	.	TRBV5-1	TRBJ2-3	TGCGCCAGCAGCTTGGGGAGCGGGAGAAGAGGTGATACGCAGTATTTT	CASSLGSGRRGDTQYF
.	once	TRBV6-5	TRBJ2-4	TGTGCCAGCAGTTACTGGGGTCCAGGGACGGAAAACATTCAGTACTTC	CASSYWGPGTENIQYF
.	.	TRBV29-1	TRBJ2-7	TGCAGCGTTGTCAGGGGCTACGAGCAGTACTTC	CSVVRGYEQYF
.	.	TRBV6-1	TRBJ2-1	TGTGCCAGCAGTGGAAGATCCGGGACATCAATAAGCTCCTACAATGAGCAGTTCTTC	CASSGRSGTSISSYNEQFF
.	.	TRBV5-1	TRBJ2-7	TGCGCCAGCAGAAGGCAGGCCAACTCCTACGAGCAGTACTTC	CASRRQANSYEQYF
TRBD2	.	TRBV27	TRBJ2-2	TGTGCCAGCAGTTCCCCACGCGGGGGGAAGGCCGGGGAGCTGTTTTTT	CASSSPRGGKAGELFF
.	once	TRBV4-2	TRBJ1-2	TGTGCCAGCAGCCAGAGACGTCAGACTAACTATGGCTACACCTTC	CASSQRRQTNYGYTF
TRBD2	few	TRBV27	TRBJ2-5	TGTGCCAGCAGTTTCCACTTTAGCGGGAGGGTCGAGGAGACCCAGTACTTC	CASSFHFSGRVEETQYF
TRBD2	.	TRBV29-1	TRBJ2-3	TGCAGCGAAAGAATAGCGGGAGTAGGGAGGGATACGCAGTATTTT	CSERIAGVGRDTQYF
TRBD1	.	TRBV27	TRBJ2-5	TGTGCCAGCAGTACCCTGACAGGGCCATCGGAGACCCAGTACTTC	CASSTLTGPSETQYF
.	.	TRBV29-1	TRBJ1-2	TGCAGCGTTGAATTTAACGGGTTGCGCTACACCTTC	CSVEFNGLRYTF
TRBD1	.	TRBV27	TRBJ1-2	TGTGCCAGCAGGAGGACAGGGAAAATGGACTATGGCTACACCTTC	CASRRTGKMDYGYTF
.	.	TRBV2	TRBJ2-1	TGTGCCAGCAGTCGGAGGGGGGCAAATGAGCAGTTCTTC	CASSRRGANEQFF